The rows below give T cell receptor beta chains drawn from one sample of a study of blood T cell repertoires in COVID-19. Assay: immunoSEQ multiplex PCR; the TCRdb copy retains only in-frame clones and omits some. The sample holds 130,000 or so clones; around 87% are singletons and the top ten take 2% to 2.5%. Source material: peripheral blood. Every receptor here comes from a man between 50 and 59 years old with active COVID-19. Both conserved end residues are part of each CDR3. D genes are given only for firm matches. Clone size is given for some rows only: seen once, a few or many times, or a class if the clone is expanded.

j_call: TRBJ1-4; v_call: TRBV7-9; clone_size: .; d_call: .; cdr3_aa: CASSPQGTGKEKLFF; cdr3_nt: TGTGCCAGCAGCCCGCAAGGAACGGGGAAAGAAAAACTGTTTTTT
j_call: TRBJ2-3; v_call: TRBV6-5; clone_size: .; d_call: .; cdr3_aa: CASSYSGHLTDTQYF; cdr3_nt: TGTGCCAGCAGTTACTCCGGACACCTCACAGATACGCAGTATTTT
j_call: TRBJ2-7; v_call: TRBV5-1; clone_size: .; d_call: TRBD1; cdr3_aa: CASSLGLVWDRADYEQYF; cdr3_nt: TGCGCCAGCAGCTTGGGATTGGTTTGGGACAGGGCTGACTACGAGCAGTACTTC
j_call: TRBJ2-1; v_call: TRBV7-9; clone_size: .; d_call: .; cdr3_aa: CASSLELAAGAEQFF; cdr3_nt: TGTGCCAGCAGCTTAGAGCTAGCGGCGGGGGCTGAGCAGTTCTTC
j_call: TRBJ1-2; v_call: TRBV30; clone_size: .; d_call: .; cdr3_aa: CAWSLNRGGYTF; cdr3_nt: TGTGCCTGGAGTTTAAATAGGGGTGGCTACACCTTC
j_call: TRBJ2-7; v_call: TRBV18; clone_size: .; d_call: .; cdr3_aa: CASSPPKGGAVIGEQYF; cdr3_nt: TGTGCCAGCTCACCTCCCAAAGGCGGGGCGGTGATTGGCGAGCAGTACTTC
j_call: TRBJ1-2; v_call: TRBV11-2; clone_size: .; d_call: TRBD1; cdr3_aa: CASSKTPGTGWHGYTF; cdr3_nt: TGTGCCAGCAGCAAAACCCCCGGGACAGGGTGGCATGGCTACACCTTC
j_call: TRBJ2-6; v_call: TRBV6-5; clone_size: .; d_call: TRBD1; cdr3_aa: CATGTDYTGANVLTF; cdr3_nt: TGTGCCACAGGGACAGATTACACCGGGGCCAACGTCCTGACTTTC
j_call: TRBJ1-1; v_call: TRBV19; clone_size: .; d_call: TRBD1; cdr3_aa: CASSPTGEVTEAFF; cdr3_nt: TGTGCCAGTAGTCCGACAGGGGAAGTTACTGAAGCTTTCTTT
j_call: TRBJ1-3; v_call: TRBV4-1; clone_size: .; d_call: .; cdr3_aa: CASSQAGFRNSGNTIYF; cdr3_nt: TGCGCCAGCAGCCAAGCCGGGTTTAGGAACTCTGGAAACACCATATATTTT
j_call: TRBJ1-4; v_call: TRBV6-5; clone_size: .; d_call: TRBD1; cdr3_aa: CASSYGMGQGNEKLFF; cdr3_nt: TGTGCCAGCAGTTACGGGATGGGACAGGGGAATGAAAAACTGTTTTTT
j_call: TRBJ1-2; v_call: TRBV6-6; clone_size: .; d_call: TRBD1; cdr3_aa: CASSYRQGLYGYTF; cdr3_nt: TGTGCCAGCAGTTACCGACAGGGCCTCTATGGCTACACCTTC
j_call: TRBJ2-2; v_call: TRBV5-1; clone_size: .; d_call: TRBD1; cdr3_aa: CASSLRQGLNTGELFF; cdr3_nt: TGCGCCAGCAGCTTGAGACAGGGTTTGAACACCGGGGAGCTGTTTTTT
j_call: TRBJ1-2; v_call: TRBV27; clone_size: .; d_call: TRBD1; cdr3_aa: CASSPGQTLSYGYTF; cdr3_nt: TGTGCCAGCAGTCCGGGACAGACTCTATCCTATGGCTACACCTTC
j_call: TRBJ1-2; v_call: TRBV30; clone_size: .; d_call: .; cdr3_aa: CAWNFAASNYGYTF; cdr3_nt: TGTGCCTGGAATTTTGCAGCGAGTAACTATGGCTACACCTTC
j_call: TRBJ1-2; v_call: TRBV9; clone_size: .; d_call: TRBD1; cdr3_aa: CASTTGGGNYGYTF; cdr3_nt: TGTGCCAGCACCACAGGGGGAGGGAACTATGGCTACACCTTC
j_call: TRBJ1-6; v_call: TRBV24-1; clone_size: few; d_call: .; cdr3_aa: CATSDRGSPLHF; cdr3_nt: TGTGCCACCAGTGATCGGGGTTCACCCCTCCACTTT
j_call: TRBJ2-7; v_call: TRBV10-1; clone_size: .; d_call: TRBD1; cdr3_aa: CASSESLGQGSYEQYF; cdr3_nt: TGCGCCAGCAGTGAGTCTTTGGGACAGGGATCCTACGAGCAGTACTTC
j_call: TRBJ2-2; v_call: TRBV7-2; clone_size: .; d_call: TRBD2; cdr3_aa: CASSWGLAGTGELFF; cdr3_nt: TGTGCCAGCAGCTGGGGACTAGCGGGAACCGGGGAGCTGTTTTTT
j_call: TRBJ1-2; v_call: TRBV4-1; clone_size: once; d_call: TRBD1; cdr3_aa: CASSQDGFEGALGGYTF; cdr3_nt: TGCGCCAGCAGCCAAGATGGGTTCGAGGGGGCGCTCGGGGGCTACACCTTC
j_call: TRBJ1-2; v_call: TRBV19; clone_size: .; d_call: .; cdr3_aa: CASSIGVGYTF; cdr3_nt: TGTGCCAGTAGTATCGGGGTCGGCTACACCTTC
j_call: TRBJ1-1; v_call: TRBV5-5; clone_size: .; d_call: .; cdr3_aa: CASSMRQGAFF; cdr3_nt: TGTGCCAGCAGCATGAGGCAGGGAGCTTTCTTT
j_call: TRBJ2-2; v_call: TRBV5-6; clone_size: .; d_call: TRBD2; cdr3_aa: CASSGTSGGVELFF; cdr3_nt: TGTGCCAGCAGCGGAACTAGCGGGGGCGTGGAGCTGTTTTTT
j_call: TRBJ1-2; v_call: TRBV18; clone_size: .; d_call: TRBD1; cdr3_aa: CASSPISQGDGYTF; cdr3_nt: TGTGCCAGCTCACCAATAAGTCAGGGGGACGGCTACACCTTC
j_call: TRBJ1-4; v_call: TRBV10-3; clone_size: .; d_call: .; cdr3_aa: CAISELSEKLFF; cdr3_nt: TGTGCCATCAGTGAACTATCTGAAAAACTGTTTTTT
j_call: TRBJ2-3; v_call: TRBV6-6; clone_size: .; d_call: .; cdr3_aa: CASRPRSHLSTDTQYF; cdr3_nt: TGTGCCAGCAGGCCGAGGTCCCACCTTAGCACAGATACGCAGTATTTT
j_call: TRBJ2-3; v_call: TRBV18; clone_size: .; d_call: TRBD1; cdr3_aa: CASSPLQGTTDTQYF; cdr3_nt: TGTGCCAGCTCACCCCTACAGGGGACAACAGATACGCAGTATTTT
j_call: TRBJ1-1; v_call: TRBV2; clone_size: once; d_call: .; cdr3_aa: CASRNSGQTLYTEAFF; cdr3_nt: TGTGCCAGCAGAAACAGCGGACAGACCCTTTACACTGAAGCTTTCTTT
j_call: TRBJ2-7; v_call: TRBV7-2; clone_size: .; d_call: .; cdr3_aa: CASSLGPLGGEQYF; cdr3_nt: TGTGCCAGCAGCTTAGGACCCTTAGGGGGCGAGCAGTACTTC
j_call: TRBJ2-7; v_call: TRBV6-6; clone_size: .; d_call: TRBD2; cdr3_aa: CASSSPERGAYEQYF; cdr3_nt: TGTGCCAGCAGTTCCCCGGAGCGGGGCGCCTACGAGCAGTACTTC
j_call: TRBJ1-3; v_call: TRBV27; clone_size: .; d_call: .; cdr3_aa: CASSKGGGRNTIYF; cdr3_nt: TGTGCCAGCAGCAAGGGGGGAGGGCGAAACACCATATATTTT
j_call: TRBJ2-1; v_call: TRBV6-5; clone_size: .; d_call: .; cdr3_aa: CASSSATGSYNEQFF; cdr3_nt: TGTGCCAGCAGCTCAGCGACCGGCTCCTACAATGAGCAGTTCTTC
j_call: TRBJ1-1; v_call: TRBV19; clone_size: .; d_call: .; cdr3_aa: CASSTPRGRSNTEAFF; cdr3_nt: TGTGCCAGTTCCACCCCCCGGGGTCGGTCGAACACTGAAGCTTTCTTT
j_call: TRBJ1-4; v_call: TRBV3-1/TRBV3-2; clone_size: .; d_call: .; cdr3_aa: CASSPPGRDNEKLFF; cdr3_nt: TGTGCCAGCAGCCCCCCAGGCAGGGATAATGAAAAACTGTTTTTT
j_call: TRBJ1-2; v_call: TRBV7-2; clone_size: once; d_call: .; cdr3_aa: CASSRTGKVNYGYTF; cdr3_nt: TGTGCCAGCAGCCGGACCGGGAAAGTCAACTATGGCTACACCTTC
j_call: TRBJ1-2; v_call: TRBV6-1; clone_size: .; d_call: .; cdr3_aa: CASSDRGRYTF; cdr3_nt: TGTGCCAGCAGTGATAGGGGCCGCTACACCTTC
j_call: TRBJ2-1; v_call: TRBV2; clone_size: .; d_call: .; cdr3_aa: CASSIDLRQFF; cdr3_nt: TGTGCCAGCAGTATAGATCTACGGCAGTTCTTC
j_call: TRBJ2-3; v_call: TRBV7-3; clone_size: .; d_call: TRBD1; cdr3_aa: CASSVGQGSTDTQYF; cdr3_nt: TGTGCCAGCAGCGTAGGACAGGGGAGCACAGATACGCAGTATTTT
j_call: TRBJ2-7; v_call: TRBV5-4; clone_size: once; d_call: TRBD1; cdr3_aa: CASSFRDRGYEQYF; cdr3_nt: TGTGCCAGCAGCTTCCGGGACAGGGGTTACGAGCAGTACTTC
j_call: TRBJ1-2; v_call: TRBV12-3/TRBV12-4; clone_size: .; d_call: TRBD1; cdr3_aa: CASSFDRESDYTF; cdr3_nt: TGTGCCAGCAGTTTCGACAGGGAGTCCGACTACACCTTC
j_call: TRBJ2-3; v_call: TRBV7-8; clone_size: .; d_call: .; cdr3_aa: CASSKPTGADTQYF; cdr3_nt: TGTGCCAGCAGCAAACCGACAGGAGCAGATACGCAGTATTTT
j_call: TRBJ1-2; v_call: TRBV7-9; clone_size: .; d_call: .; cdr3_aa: CASSRAGGKISNYGYTF; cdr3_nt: TGTGCCAGCAGCCGGGCGGGGGGCAAAATTTCCAACTATGGCTACACCTTC
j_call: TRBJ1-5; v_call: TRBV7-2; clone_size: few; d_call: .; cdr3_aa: CASSFTGISNQPQHF; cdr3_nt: TGTGCCAGCAGCTTCACGGGGATCAGCAATCAGCCCCAGCATTTT
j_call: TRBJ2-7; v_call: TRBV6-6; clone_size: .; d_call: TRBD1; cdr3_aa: CASSQPGTGNYEQYF; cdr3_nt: TGTGCCAGCAGTCAACCCGGGACAGGGAACTACGAGCAGTACTTC
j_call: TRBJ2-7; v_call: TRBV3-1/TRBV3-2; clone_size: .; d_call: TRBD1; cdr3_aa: CASSQGQGSSYEQYF; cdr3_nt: TGTGCCAGCAGCCAAGGACAGGGCAGCTCCTACGAGCAGTACTTC
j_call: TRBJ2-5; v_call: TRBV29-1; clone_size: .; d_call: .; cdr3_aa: CSVSKPGETQYF; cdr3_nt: TGCAGCGTTTCAAAGCCTGGAGAGACCCAGTACTTC
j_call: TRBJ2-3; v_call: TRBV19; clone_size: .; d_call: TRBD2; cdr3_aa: CASSARLAGVTDTQYF; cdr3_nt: TGTGCCAGTAGTGCGCGACTAGCGGGGGTTACAGATACGCAGTATTTT
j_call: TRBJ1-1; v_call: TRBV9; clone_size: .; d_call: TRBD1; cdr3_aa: CASSAQGPFSEAFF; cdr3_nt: TGTGCCAGCAGCGCACAGGGGCCCTTTTCTGAAGCTTTCTTT
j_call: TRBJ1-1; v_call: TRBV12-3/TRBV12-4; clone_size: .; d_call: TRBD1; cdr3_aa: CASTRQGSMEAFF; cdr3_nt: TGTGCCAGCACCAGACAGGGCAGTATGGAAGCTTTCTTT
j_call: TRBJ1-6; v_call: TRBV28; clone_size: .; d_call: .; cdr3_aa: CASSSKGQLVYNSPLHF; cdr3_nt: TGTGCCAGCAGTTCAAAAGGACAGTTGGTGTATAATTCACCCCTCCACTTT
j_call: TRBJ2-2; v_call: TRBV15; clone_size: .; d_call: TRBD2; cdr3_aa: CATSRGWGGEYTGELFF; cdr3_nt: TGTGCCACCAGCAGAGGATGGGGAGGGGAGTACACCGGGGAGCTGTTTTTT
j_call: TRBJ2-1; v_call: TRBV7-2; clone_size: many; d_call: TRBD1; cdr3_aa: CASSFQTGGNEQFF; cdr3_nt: TGTGCCAGCAGCTTCCAGACAGGGGGGAATGAGCAGTTCTTC
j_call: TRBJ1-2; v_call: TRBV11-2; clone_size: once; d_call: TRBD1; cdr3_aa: CASSLDRGAGGIDTF; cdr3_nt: TGTGCCAGCAGCTTAGATCGAGGAGCAGGGGGGATAGACACCTTC
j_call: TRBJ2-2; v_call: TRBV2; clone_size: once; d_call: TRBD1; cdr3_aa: CASRPTGGSTGELFF; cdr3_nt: TGTGCCAGCAGACCGACAGGGGGCAGCACCGGGGAGCTGTTTTTT